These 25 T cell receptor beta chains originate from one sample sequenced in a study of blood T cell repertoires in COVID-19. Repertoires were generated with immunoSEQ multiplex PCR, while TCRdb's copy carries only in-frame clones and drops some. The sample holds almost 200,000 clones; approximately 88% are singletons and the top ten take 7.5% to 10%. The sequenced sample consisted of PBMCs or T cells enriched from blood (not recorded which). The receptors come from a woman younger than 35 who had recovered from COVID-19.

Written as DNA, the CDR3 is TGTGCCAGCAGACGCACTTTCAGACAGGGGGTAGGAGACGAGCAGTACTTC. It translates to CASRRTFRQGVGDEQYF. V usage is TRBV2 and J usage is TRBJ2-7, with 9 bases aligning to TRBD1. CDR1 SNHLY and CDR2 FYNNEI come from the germline V gene. J was trimmed by 5 bases and V by 6 bases; bases with no gene match: 17. This CDR3 is built from 17 residues. Full variable domain (missing parts from reference TRBV2 and TRBJ2-7): EPEVTQTPSHQVTQMGQEVILRCVPISNHLYFYWYRQILGQKVEFLVSFYNNEISEKSEIFDDQFSVERPDGSNFTLKIRSTKLEDSAMYFCASRRTFRQGVGDEQYFGPGTRLTVT.

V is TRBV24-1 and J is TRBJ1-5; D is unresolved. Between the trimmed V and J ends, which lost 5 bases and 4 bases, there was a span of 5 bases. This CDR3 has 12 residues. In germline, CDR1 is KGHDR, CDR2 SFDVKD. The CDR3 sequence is CATSGANQPQHF. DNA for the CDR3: TGTGCCACCAGTGGGGCGAATCAGCCCCAGCATTTT.

The CDR3 loop reads CASSSSGVSTDTQYF. The CDR3 nucleotides are TGCGCCAGCAGCTCTAGCGGGGTGAGCACAGATACGCAGTATTTT. V gene TRBV5-1 combines with J gene TRBJ2-3; 9 bases align to TRBD2. After removal of 3 bases from V and 0 bases from J, the junction contained 2 bases not matched to a gene. Germline values: CDR1 SGHRS, CDR2 YFSETQ. The CDR3 extends over 15 amino acids.

DNA for the CDR3: TGTGCCAGTAGTTCCCGATTTAGCGGGGGGTTCTACAATGAGCAGTTCTTC. Translating it yields CASSSRFSGGFYNEQFF. The gene calls are TRBV19 and TRBJ2-1; 10 bases fit TRBD2. The germline V gene encodes CDR1 LNHDA and CDR2 SQIVND (reference sequence). Trimming removed 5 bases from V and 3 bases from J; junction bases left unmatched: 10. The CDR3 length is 17 residues.

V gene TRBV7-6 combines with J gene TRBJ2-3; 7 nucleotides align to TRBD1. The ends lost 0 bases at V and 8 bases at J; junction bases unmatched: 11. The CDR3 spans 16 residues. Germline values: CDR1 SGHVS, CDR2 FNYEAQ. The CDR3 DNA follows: TGTGCCAGCAGCTTAGCGGTAGGACAGGCGAGGGGTACGCAGTATTTT. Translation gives CASSLAVGQARGTQYF.

CDR3 loop: CASSLSGGSTDTQYF. The CDR3 nucleotides are TGTGCCAGCAGCCTTAGCGGGGGTAGCACAGATACGCAGTATTTT. The chain uses TRBV7-3 and TRBJ2-3, with TRBD2 identical over 9 bases. J gave up 0 bases and V 5 bases, and 3 bases lay outside the gene matches. The germline CDR1 and CDR2 sequences are SGHTA and FQGTGA. This CDR3 is built from 15 residues.

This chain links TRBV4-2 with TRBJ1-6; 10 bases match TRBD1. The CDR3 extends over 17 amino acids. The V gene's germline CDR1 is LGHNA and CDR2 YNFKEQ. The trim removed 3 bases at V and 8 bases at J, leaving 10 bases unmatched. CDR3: CASSQIPGQGRDSPLHF. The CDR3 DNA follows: TGTGCCAGCAGCCAGATCCCGGGACAGGGGAGAGATTCACCCCTCCACTTT.

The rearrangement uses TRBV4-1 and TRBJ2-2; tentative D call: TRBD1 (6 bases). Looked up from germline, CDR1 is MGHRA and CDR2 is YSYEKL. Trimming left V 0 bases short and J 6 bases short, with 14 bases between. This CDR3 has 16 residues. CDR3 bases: TGCGCCAGCAGCCAAGATCCCCAGGGGAGATCCGGGGAGCTGTTTTTT. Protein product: CASSQDPQGRSGELFF.

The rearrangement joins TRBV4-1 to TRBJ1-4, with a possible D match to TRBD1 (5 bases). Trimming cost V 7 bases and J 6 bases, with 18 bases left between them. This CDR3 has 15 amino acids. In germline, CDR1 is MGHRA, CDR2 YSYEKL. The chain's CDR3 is CASTARGRWDEKLFF. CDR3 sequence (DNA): TGCGCCAGCACCGCAAGGGGTAGATGGGATGAAAAACTGTTTTTT.

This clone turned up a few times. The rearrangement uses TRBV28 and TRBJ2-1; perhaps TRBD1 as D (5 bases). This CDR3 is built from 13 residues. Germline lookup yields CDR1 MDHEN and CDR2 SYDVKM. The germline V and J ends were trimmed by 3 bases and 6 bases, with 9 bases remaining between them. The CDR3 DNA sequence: TGTGCCAGCAGTTTCGTCAGGGCCAATGAGCAGTTCTTC. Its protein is CASSFVRANEQFF.

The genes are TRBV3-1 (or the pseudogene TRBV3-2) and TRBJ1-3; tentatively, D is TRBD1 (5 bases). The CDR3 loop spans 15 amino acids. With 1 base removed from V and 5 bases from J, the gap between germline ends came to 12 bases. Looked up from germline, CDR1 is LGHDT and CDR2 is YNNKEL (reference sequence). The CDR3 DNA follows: TGTGCCAGCAGCCAAGTGTCGCAGGGCAGAAACACCATATATTTT. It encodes CASSQVSQGRNTIYF.

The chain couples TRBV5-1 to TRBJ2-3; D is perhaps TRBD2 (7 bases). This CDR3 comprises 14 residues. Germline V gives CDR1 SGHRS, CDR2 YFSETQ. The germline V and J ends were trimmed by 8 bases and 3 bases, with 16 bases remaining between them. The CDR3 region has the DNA TGCGCCAGTTCGCGGGGGCAGGGTACAGATACGCAGTATTTT. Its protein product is CASSRGQGTDTQYF.

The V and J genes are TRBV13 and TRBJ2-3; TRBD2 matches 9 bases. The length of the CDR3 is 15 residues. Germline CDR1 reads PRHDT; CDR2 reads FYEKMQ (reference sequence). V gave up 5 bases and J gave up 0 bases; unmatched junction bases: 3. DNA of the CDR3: TGTGCCAGCAGCCCGGGACTAGCTAGCACAGATACGCAGTATTTT. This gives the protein CASSPGLASTDTQYF.

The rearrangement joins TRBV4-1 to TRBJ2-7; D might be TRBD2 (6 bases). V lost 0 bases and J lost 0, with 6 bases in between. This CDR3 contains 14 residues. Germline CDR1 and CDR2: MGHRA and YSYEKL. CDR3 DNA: TGCGCCAGCAGCCAAGAGGGGGGCTCCTACGAGCAGTACTTC. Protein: CASSQEGGSYEQYF.

The CDR3 coding sequence is TGTGCCAGCAGCCTAAACATGAACACTGAAGCTTTCTTT. It is translated as CASSLNMNTEAFF. The chain recombines TRBV14 with TRBJ1-1; D not certain. The CDR3 contains 13 residues. Trimming pared 4 bases from V and 0 bases from J, leaving 6 bases between. Per the germline V gene, CDR1 is SGHDN and CDR2 is FVKESK. Filled out from reference TRBV14 and TRBJ1-1, the complete variable domain reads EAGVTQFPSHSVIEKGQTVTLRCDPISGHDNLYWYRRVMGKEIKFLLHFVKESKQDESGMPNNRFLAERTGGTYSTLKVQPAELEDSGVYFCASSLNMNTEAFFGQGTRLTVV.

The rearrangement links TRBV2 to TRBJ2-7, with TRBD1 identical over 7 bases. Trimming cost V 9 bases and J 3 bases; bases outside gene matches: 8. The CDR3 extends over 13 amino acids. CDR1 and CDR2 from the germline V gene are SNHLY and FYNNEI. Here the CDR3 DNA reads TGTGCCAGTACAGGGGTCCCCAACTACGAGCAGTACTTC. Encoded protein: CASTGVPNYEQYF.

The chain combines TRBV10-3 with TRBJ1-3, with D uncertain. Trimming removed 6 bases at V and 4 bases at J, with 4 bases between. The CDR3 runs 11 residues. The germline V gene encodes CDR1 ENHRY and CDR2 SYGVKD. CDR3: CAISSGNTIYF. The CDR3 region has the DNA TGTGCCATCAGCTCCGGAAACACCATATATTTT.

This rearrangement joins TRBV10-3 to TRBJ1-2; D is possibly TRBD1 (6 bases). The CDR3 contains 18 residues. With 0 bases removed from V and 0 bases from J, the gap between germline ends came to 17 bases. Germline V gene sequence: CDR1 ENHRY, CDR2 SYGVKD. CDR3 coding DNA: TGTGCCATCAGTGAGTCCCAGGGGCTTCGGCGGTCTAACTATGGCTACACCTTC. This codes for CAISESQGLRRSNYGYTF.

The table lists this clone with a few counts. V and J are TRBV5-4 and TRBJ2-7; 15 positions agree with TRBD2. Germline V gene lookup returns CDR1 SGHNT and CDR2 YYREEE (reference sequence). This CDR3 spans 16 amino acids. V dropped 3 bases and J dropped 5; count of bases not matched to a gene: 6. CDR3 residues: CASSSGLAGGLNEQYF. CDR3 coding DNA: TGTGCCAGCAGCTCCGGACTAGCGGGGGGGCTAAACGAGCAGTACTTC. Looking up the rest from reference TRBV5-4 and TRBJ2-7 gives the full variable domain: ETGVTQSPTHLIKTRGQQVTLRCSSQSGHNTVSWYQQALGQGPQFIFQYYREEENGRGNFPPRFSGLQFPNYSSELNVNALELDDSALYLCASSSGLAGGLNEQYFGPGTRLTVT.

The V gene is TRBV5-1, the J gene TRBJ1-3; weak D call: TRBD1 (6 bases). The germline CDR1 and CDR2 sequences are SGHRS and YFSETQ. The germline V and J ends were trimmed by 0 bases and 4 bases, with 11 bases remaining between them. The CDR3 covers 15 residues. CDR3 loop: CASSLDRVGGNTIYF. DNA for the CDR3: TGCGCCAGCAGCTTGGACAGGGTGGGAGGAAACACCATATATTTT.

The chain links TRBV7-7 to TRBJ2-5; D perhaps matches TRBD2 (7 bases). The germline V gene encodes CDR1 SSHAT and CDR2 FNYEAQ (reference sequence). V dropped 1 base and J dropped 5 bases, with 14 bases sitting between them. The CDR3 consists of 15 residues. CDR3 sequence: CASSLDGGLGETQYF. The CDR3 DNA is TGTGCCAGCAGCTTAGACGGGGGGCTCGGGGAGACCCAGTACTTC. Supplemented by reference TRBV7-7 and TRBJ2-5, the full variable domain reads GAGVSQSPRYKVTKRGQDVTLRCDPISSHATLYWYQQALGQGPEFLTYFNYEAQPDKSGLPSDRFSAERPEGSISTLTIQRTEQRDSAMYRCASSLDGGLGETQYFGPGTRLLVL.

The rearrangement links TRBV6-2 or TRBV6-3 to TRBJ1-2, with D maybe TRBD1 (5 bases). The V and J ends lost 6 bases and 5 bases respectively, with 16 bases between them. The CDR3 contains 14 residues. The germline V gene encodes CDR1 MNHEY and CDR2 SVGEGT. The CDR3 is CASSRRQSVYGYTF. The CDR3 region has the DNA TGTGCCAGCAGCCGGCGACAGTCAGTTTATGGCTACACCTTC.

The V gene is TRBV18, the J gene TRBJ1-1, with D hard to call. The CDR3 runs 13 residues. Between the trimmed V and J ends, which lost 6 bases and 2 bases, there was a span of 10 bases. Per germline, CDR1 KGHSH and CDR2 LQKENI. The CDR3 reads CASSPGLNTEAFF. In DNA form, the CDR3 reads TGTGCCAGCTCCCCGGGTCTTAACACTGAAGCTTTCTTT.

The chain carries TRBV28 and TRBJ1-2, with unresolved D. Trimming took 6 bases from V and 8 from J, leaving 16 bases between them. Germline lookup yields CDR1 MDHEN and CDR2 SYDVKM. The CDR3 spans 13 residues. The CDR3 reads CASSQSVKAGYTF. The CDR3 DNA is TGTGCCAGCAGCCAGTCCGTGAAAGCGGGCTACACCTTC.

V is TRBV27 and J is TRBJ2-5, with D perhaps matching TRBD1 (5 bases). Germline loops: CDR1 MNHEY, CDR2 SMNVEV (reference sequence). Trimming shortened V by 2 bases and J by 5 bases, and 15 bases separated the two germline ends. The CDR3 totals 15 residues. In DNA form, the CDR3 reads TGTGCCAGCAGTTTAACAAGGGGCGCTTGGGAGACCCAGTACTTC. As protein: CASSLTRGAWETQYF.